This T cell receptor beta chain was sequenced during a study of read filtering for tumor transcriptome and immune sequencing. Study results and caveats: In IR-seq, single-read clonotypes were about 80% of clonotypes but around 3.2% of reads. Compared with RNA-seq, IR-seq gave much higher clonotype depth and reliability.

The germline V gene encodes CDR1 SGDLS and CDR2 YYNGEE. The CDR3 covers 14 residues. The J segment lost 9 bases and the V segment lost 0 bases, leaving 4 bases of the junction unmatched. Sampling of bone marrow took place during active disease in every patient. Molecular barcoded adaptors covering alpha/delta and beta/gamma chains were used on roughly 400 ng RNA. TCRdb recomputed calls from the reads with MiXCR, one row per CDR3 protein. The repertoire holds about 63,000 distinct CDR3 sequences, with more than 11% as singletons. This clonotype was detected a few times. Its antigen is as yet unknown. The source of this sequence is a donor at least 40 years old with multiple myeloma. This chain joins TRBV9 and TRBJ1-4; 8 bases line up with TRBD1. The sequenced sample was a population of CD138-negative cells sorted from bone marrow. The CDR3 nucleotides are TGTGCCAGCAGCGTAGATGCAGGGGGCCAAAAACTGTTTTTT. Its translation is CASSVDAGGQKLFF.